Listed below are T cell receptor beta chains from one sample, sequenced in a study of radiotherapy plus CTLA-4 blockade in lung cancer. Produced via immunoSEQ multiplex PCR; TCRdb's table is partial and in-frame only. Altogether around 45,000 clones are present, roughly four fifths being singletons, with the ten largest covering around 3.4%. The sequences come from peripheral blood, collected from a patient treated with radiotherapy plus ipilimumab. These TCRs come from a human donor with non-small cell lung cancer who had a complete response to radiotherapy plus ipilimumab. Both conserved end residues are part of each CDR3. D genes are given only for firm matches. Clone size is shown for a subset of rows, as once, few, many or a class of expanded clone.

. . TRBJ2-7 TRBV7-2 CASSAGQLLQYF TGTGCCAGCAGCGCCGGACAGCTCCTTCAGTACTTC
. TRBD1 TRBJ2-2 TRBV2 CASSESGGFTGELFF TGTGCCAGCAGTGAGTCAGGGGGCTTCACCGGGGAGCTGTTTTTT
. . TRBJ2-1 TRBV2 CASSPPISVEQFF TGTGCCAGCAGCCCCCCAATTAGCGTGGAGCAGTTCTTC
. . TRBJ2-3 TRBV6-1 CASSGEQGDYTDTQYF TGTGCCAGCAGTGGGGAACAGGGGGACTACACAGATACGCAGTATTTT
. . TRBJ2-5 TRBV4-2 CASSQDGSRRQETQYF TGTGCCAGCAGCCAAGATGGTTCTAGGAGACAAGAGACCCAGTACTTC
. TRBD1 TRBJ1-1 TRBV28 CASSASLGQGSVTEAFF TGTGCCAGCAGTGCCTCGCTCGGACAGGGAAGTGTCACTGAAGCTTTCTTT
. TRBD1 TRBJ2-7 TRBV11-2 CASSQTGTDLYEQYF TGTGCCAGCAGTCAAACCGGGACAGACCTCTACGAGCAGTACTTC
once . TRBJ2-7 TRBV5-4 CASSLAYGSSYEQYF TGTGCCAGCAGCTTGGCGTACGGGAGCTCCTACGAGCAGTACTTC
. TRBD1 TRBJ1-2 TRBV30 CAWDRGKDGYTF TGTGCCTGGGACAGGGGAAAGGATGGCTACACCTTC
. . TRBJ1-6 TRBV7-2 CASSLVGGGGSPLHF TGTGCCAGCAGCTTAGTGGGAGGGGGGGGCTCACCCCTCCACTTT
. . TRBJ1-4 TRBV6-6 CASSLGTVATNEKLFF TGTGCCAGCAGTCTCGGGACTGTCGCAACTAATGAAAAACTGTTTTTT
. . TRBJ1-4 TRBV6-5 CASSRRRGINEKLFF TGTGCCAGCAGCCGTAGACGGGGTATAAATGAAAAACTGTTTTTT
. TRBD1 TRBJ1-1 TRBV2 CASRTGRNTEAFF TGTGCCAGCAGGACAGGGAGGAACACTGAAGCTTTCTTT
. . TRBJ1-1 TRBV6-6 CASLNFRGTEAFF TGTGCCAGCCTGAACTTCCGGGGCACTGAAGCTTTCTTT
. . TRBJ2-2 TRBV9 CASSVGNRDTGELFF TGTGCCAGCAGCGTAGGCAATCGAGACACCGGGGAGCTGTTTTTT
. TRBD1 TRBJ1-6 TRBV6-5 CASTIQGLGSPLHF TGTGCCAGCACTATACAGGGGCTGGGTTCACCCCTCCACTTT